A selection of T cell receptor beta chains follows, all from one sample in a study of regulatory T cells in long-lasting Graves disease. A single record per CDR3 protein comes from TCRdb applying MiXCR to the multiplex PCR reads. The sample has 360,000 or so distinct CDR3 sequences, 10% to 15% seen once; the top ten hold approximately 20%. These same data were also listed under a study on T cells in Graves' hyperthyroidism and ophthalmopathy.

The material sequenced was peripheral blood mononuclear cells (PBMCs), taken at new diagnosis, from a patient treated with antithyroid drugs. All receptors derive from a woman aged 18-29 years with Graves disease. Each CDR3 is given without its conserved first and last residue. The D gene is left open where the match is weak.

J,V,D,CDR3
TRBJ2-1,TRBV19,TRBD1,ASSIRKVDRGGDERF
TRBJ2-5,TRBV18,TRBD2,ASSPPRGSGRQETQY
TRBJ1-4,TRBV27,NA,ASSPNPLLAPSLVNEKLF
TRBJ1-1,TRBV6-1,NA,ASEGFSTEAF
TRBJ2-7,TRBV27,NA,ASSLSVAGTIYEQY
TRBJ2-1,TRBV27,NA,ASSRAYGGPYNEQF
TRBJ1-1,TRBV20-1,TRBD1,SANRDSLSWDTEAF
TRBJ1-4,TRBV20-1,TRBD1,SAVRDREWVLF
TRBJ2-3,TRBV12-3/TRBV12-4,TRBD2,ASYLAGGTDTQY
TRBJ1-6,TRBV13,NA,ASSWLGALGPNSPLH
TRBJ2-3,TRBV7-9,TRBD2,ASSSTRLLAGADTQY
TRBJ1-5,TRBV27,NA,ASSLGQGGWNQPQH
TRBJ2-1,TRBV7-6,TRBD2,ASSSRTSGRDYNEQF
TRBJ1-5,TRBV19,NA,ASSTGDQPQH
TRBJ1-2,TRBV5-5,TRBD1,ASSSTQGVNGYT
TRBJ2-2,TRBV12-3/TRBV12-4,TRBD1,ASSYPPGQGIRNTGELF
TRBJ1-5,TRBV6-5,NA,ASSYSGGRNQPQH
TRBJ2-3,TRBV7-2,NA,ASSARGRDTQY
TRBJ1-6,TRBV15,NA,ATSRDRGNYNSPLH
TRBJ1-6,TRBV20-1,NA,SALAPQVNSPLH
TRBJ2-5,TRBV29-1,NA,SVKGVGETQY
TRBJ1-2,TRBV5-1,TRBD1,ASSWTGFDYGYT
TRBJ2-3,TRBV2,TRBD1,ASSSGTGFTDTQY
TRBJ2-1,TRBV5-1,NA,ASRRGDDYNEQF
TRBJ2-1,TRBV6-1,NA,ASRGTSRVFRQREQF
TRBJ2-1,TRBV4-3,TRBD2,ASSPQEHARIAGHEQF
TRBJ1-2,TRBV20-1,TRBD1,SAAQGNYGYT
TRBJ1-5,TRBV7-8,NA,ASSLDLMQPQH
TRBJ1-1,TRBV29-1,NA,SVRGRNTEAF
TRBJ1-1,TRBV2,NA,ASRGPGARSTEAF
TRBJ2-7,TRBV18,NA,ASSPPSWDYEQY
TRBJ1-1,TRBV20-1,NA,SPYLREGNTEAF
TRBJ1-1,TRBV25-1,NA,ASSDGLRTKAF
TRBJ1-5,TRBV27,NA,ASSSVGNQPQH
TRBJ1-2,TRBV27,NA,ASSRFERPAGGEGYT
TRBJ1-2,TRBV27,NA,ASSHERHAYRYT
TRBJ2-2,TRBV4-3,NA,ASSQSKIRDSLF
TRBJ2-4,TRBV12-3/TRBV12-4,NA,ASSLVQVHIQY
TRBJ1-6,TRBV7-2,NA,ASSSFLPGSRTPLH
TRBJ2-5,TRBV2,TRBD2,ASYGTSGRP
TRBJ2-3,TRBV12-3/TRBV12-4,NA,ASSLRSYTDTQY
TRBJ1-5,TRBV28,NA,ASSLVGTLESQH
TRBJ2-3,TRBV5-1,TRBD2,ASSLQAGADSTDTQY
TRBJ2-1,TRBV10-3,NA,AISGDRGDNEQF
TRBJ1-5,TRBV6-2/TRBV6-3,TRBD1,ASSRDRINQPQH
TRBJ1-1,TRBV2,NA,ASSLLTEAF
TRBJ2-7,TRBV11-2,NA,ASGLSGSGEQY
TRBJ2-3,TRBV20-1,TRBD2,SAREGTGLAVSTDTQY